The 24 T cell receptor beta chains in this list originate from one sample, sequenced in a study of technical replicates of blood from a handful of donors. Method: immunoSEQ multiplex PCR; TCRdb's copy keeps in-frame clones and lacks some. The sample has tens of thousands of clones, 93% seen once. Sequencing was carried out using T cells isolated from PBMCs. All receptors derive from a human donor in good health.

The genes are TRBV9 and TRBJ2-3; perhaps TRBD2 as D (6 bases). V lost 2 bases and J lost 5, with 12 bases in between. The CDR3 totals 14 residues. Germline assignment: CDR1 SGDLS and CDR2 YYNGEE. CDR3 in DNA: TGTGCCAGCAGCGTTACTCGAGCGGGAGATACGCAGTATTTT. Protein: CASSVTRAGDTQYF.

This chain connects TRBV9 to TRBJ2-1, with D tentatively TRBD2 (6 bases). V lost 2 bases and J lost 5, with 17 bases in between. Germline-derived CDR1 and CDR2 are SGDLS and YYNGEE. The CDR3 covers 16 residues. The CDR3 sequence is CASSVARLGGHNEQFF. CDR3 bases: TGTGCCAGCAGCGTTGCGAGACTAGGTGGTCACAATGAGCAGTTCTTC. The complete variable domain, with remaining parts taken from reference TRBV9 and TRBJ2-1, reads DSGVTQTPKHLITATGQRVTLRCSPRSGDLSVYWYQQSLDQGLQFLIQYYNGEERAKGNILERFSAQQFPDLHSELNLSSLELGDSALYFCASSVARLGGHNEQFFGPGTRLTVL.

The chain carries TRBV27 and TRBJ2-7; D may be TRBD2 (6 bases). Germline loops: CDR1 MNHEY, CDR2 SMNVEV (reference sequence). The CDR3 has 14 amino acids. V lost 9 bases, J lost 2 bases, and 17 bases lay in between. The CDR3 protein is CASRPGRGTYEQYF. In nucleotides, the CDR3 is TGTGCCAGTAGACCGGGACGGGGGACCTACGAGCAGTACTTC.

The chain employs TRBV18 and TRBJ2-5; maybe TRBD2 (5 bases). The V gene's germline CDR1 is KGHSH and CDR2 LQKENI. Trimming took off 4 bases at V and 4 bases at J, with 13 bases between the two ends. This CDR3 is built from 14 residues. CDR3 nucleotides: TGTGCCAGCTCACTAGGACGAGAGGGAGAGACCCAGTACTTC. Translation: CASSLGREGETQYF.

J is TRBJ1-3 and V is TRBV28, with D perhaps TRBD1 (5 bases). Between the trimmed V and J ends, which lost 1 base and 1 base, there was a span of 8 bases. Per the germline V gene, CDR1 is MDHEN and CDR2 is SYDVKM. The length of the CDR3 is 15 residues. The CDR3 protein is CASSLFGASGNTIYF. CDR3 in DNA: TGTGCCAGCAGTTTATTTGGGGCTTCTGGAAACACCATATATTTT.

The chain carries TRBV7-9 and TRBJ2-1; D might be TRBD1 (6 bases). The CDR3 is 15 amino acids. V lost 6 bases, J lost 1 base, and 13 bases lay in between. The germline gives CDR1 SEHNR, CDR2 FQNEAQ (reference sequence). The CDR3 DNA is TGTGCCAGCAGACAAGAAGACAGGTCCTACAATGAGCAGTTCTTC. Its translation is CASRQEDRSYNEQFF.

The V and J genes are TRBV5-1 and TRBJ2-1; TRBD2 matches 7 bases. Losses at the gene ends were 2 bases for V and 5 bases for J; bases not matched to a gene: 4. The CDR3 extends over 14 amino acids. CDR1 and CDR2 from the germline V gene are SGHRS and YFSETQ. CDR3 bases: TGCGCCAGCAGCTTAGGCGGGAGCGACAATGAGCAGTTCTTC. Residues: CASSLGGSDNEQFF.

This chain joins TRBV9 and TRBJ2-5; D not resolved. Germline V gene sequence: CDR1 SGDLS, CDR2 YYNGEE. The CDR3 loop spans 10 amino acids. Trimming cost V 3 bases and J 6 bases, with 3 bases left between them. CDR3 in amino acids: CASSGQTQYF. In DNA form, the CDR3 reads TGTGCCAGCAGCGGGCAGACCCAGTACTTC. Drawing the rest from reference TRBV9 and TRBJ2-5, the complete variable domain is DSGVTQTPKHLITATGQRVTLRCSPRSGDLSVYWYQQSLDQGLQFLIQYYNGEERAKGNILERFSAQQFPDLHSELNLSSLELGDSALYFCASSGQTQYFGPGTRLLVL.

This clone was observed once. The genes are TRBV5-6 and TRBJ2-3; TRBD2 matches at 7 bases. This CDR3 has 17 amino acids. Germline lookup yields CDR1 SGHDT and CDR2 YYEEEE. The V segment lost 4 bases and the J segment 0 bases; nucleotides outside the gene matches: 11. CDR3 sequence reads: CASSPLREGTSTDTQYF. CDR3 in DNA: TGTGCCAGCAGCCCTTTGAGGGAGGGTACTAGCACAGATACGCAGTATTTT.

The J gene is TRBJ2-7, the V gene TRBV27; possible D gene TRBD1, 5 bases. The CDR3 is 13 amino acids. V lost 3 bases, J lost 3 bases, and 9 bases lay in between. Germline V gene data show CDR1 as MNHEY and CDR2 as SMNVEV (reference sequence). CDR3 sequence (DNA): TGTGCCAGCAGTTTTGGGGCAGACTACGAGCAGTACTTC. It translates to CASSFGADYEQYF.

The rearrangement uses TRBV7-8 and TRBJ2-5, with TRBD2 identical over 14 bases. Germline lookup yields CDR1 SGHVS and CDR2 FQNEAQ. After removal of 5 bases from V and 2 bases from J, the junction contained 4 bases not matched to a gene. The CDR3 runs to 16 residues. The CDR3 region has the DNA TGTGCCAGCAGCGACCGACTAGCGGGAGGGCAAGAGACCCAGTACTTC. Translation: CASSDRLAGGQETQYF.

The chain recombines TRBV4-3 with TRBJ2-5, with D perhaps TRBD1 (6 bases). CDR1 and CDR2 (germline): LGHNA, YSLEER. The germline V and J ends were trimmed by 4 bases and 5 bases, with 11 bases remaining between them. This CDR3 has 13 amino acids. The CDR3 region is CASSLTGYETQYF. The CDR3 DNA reads as TGCGCCAGCAGCCTGACAGGTTACGAGACCCAGTACTTC.

The chain recombines TRBV28 with TRBJ2-5; TRBD2 might be the D (7 bases). The CDR3 is 16 amino acids. Germline loops: CDR1 MDHEN, CDR2 SYDVKM. V lost 1 base and J 5 bases, leaving 17 bases between the germline ends. In DNA, the CDR3 is TGTGCCAGCAGTTTATCGCGTTCGGGGGGCTCGGAGACCCAGTACTTC. As protein: CASSLSRSGGSETQYF. Variable domain in full (rest from reference TRBV28 and TRBJ2-5): DVKVTQSSRYLVKRTGEKVFLECVQDMDHENMFWYRQDPGLGLRLIYFSYDVKMKEKGDIPEGYSVSREKKERFSLILESASTNQTSMYLCASSLSRSGGSETQYFGPGTRLLVL.

This clone was detected only once. The chain uses TRBV6-5 and TRBJ2-5, with 9 bases fitting TRBD1. Germline V lookup: CDR1 MNHEY, CDR2 SVGAGI. The junction had 4 bases not matched to a gene; V was cut back by 1 base and J by 1 base. The CDR3 has 16 amino acids. CDR3 amino acids: CASSYYGQGIQETQYF. Here the CDR3 DNA reads TGTGCCAGCAGTTACTACGGACAGGGGATCCAAGAGACCCAGTACTTC.

The DNA of the CDR3 is TGTGCCAGCAGTGAATTCCCAGGGGAAGCAGATACGCAGTATTTT. Residues: CASSEFPGEADTQYF. This sequence joins TRBV2 and TRBJ2-3, with D possibly matching TRBD1 (6 bases). Trimming took 2 bases from V and 4 from J, leaving 13 bases between them. Germline V gene data show CDR1 as SNHLY and CDR2 as FYNNEI. CDR3 length: 15 amino acids. The variable domain in full, with the rest retrieved from reference TRBV2 and TRBJ2-3, is EPEVTQTPSHQVTQMGQEVILRCVPISNHLYFYWYRQILGQKVEFLVSFYNNEISEKSEIFDDQFSVERPDGSNFTLKIRSTKLEDSAMYFCASSEFPGEADTQYFGPGTRLTVL.

This chain uses TRBV4-3 with TRBJ2-4; 12 nucleotides agree with TRBD2. Germline CDR1 LGHNA, CDR2 YSLEER. The CDR3 runs to 19 residues. The trim removed 1 base at V and 3 bases at J, leaving 10 bases unmatched. The CDR3 is CASSQGLAGVGGDKNIQYF. The CDR3 DNA reads as TGCGCCAGCAGCCAAGGACTAGCGGGAGTTGGGGGGGACAAAAACATTCAGTACTTC.

This clone was recorded once. This chain links TRBV13 with TRBJ1-1; tentative D call: TRBD1 (5 bases). Between the trimmed V and J ends, which lost 0 bases and 6 bases, there was a span of 20 bases. Per the germline V gene, CDR1 is PRHDT and CDR2 is FYEKMQ (reference sequence). The CDR3 contains 17 residues. CDR3 nucleotide sequence: TGTGCCAGCAGCTTAGGCCTAAGTTCCGCGGGGACTGCTGAAGCTTTCTTT. Residues: CASSLGLSSAGTAEAFF.

The V and J genes are TRBV14 and TRBJ1-1, with D tentatively TRBD1 (5 bases). Looked up from germline, CDR1 is SGHDN and CDR2 is FVKESK. The ends were cut back, 4 bases at V and 2 bases at J, with 11 bases in the middle. The CDR3 consists of 14 residues. CDR3 DNA: TGTGCCAGCAGCCTAGGGACTGCCAACACTGAAGCTTTCTTT. Its translation: CASSLGTANTEAFF.

The chain is built from TRBV9 and TRBJ1-2, with D possibly TRBD1 on 5 matching bases. The CDR3 totals 14 residues. Deletions cut 1 base from V and 4 bases from J, with 11 bases between. The germline CDR1 and CDR2 sequences are SGDLS and YYNGEE. The CDR3 loop is CASSVQGSGYGYTF. In nucleotides, the CDR3 is TGTGCCAGCAGCGTACAGGGCTCTGGCTATGGCTACACCTTC.

The rearrangement links TRBV11-3 to TRBJ1-3; tentatively, D is TRBD1 (5 bases). Per germline, CDR1 SGHNT and CDR2 YENEEA. The CDR3 runs to 14 residues. Trimming removed 3 bases at V and 4 bases at J, with 10 bases between. The CDR3 here is CASSFQGLGNTIYF. In DNA, the CDR3 is TGTGCCAGCAGCTTCCAGGGCTTGGGAAACACCATATATTTT.

This chain joins TRBV27 and TRBJ1-5; D might be TRBD1 (6 bases). The CDR3 is 13 residues long. Trimming stripped 3 bases from V and 9 bases from J, with 12 bases between. In germline, CDR1 is MNHEY, CDR2 SMNVEV (reference sequence). Written as DNA, the CDR3 is TGTGCCAGCAGTTTGGGGGCTTCGCTGCCCCAGCATTTT. Protein product: CASSLGASLPQHF.

This chain connects TRBV7-9 to TRBJ1-1; D unclear. Deletions cut 6 bases from V and 4 bases from J, with 3 bases between. Germline V lookup: CDR1 SEHNR, CDR2 FQNEAQ (reference sequence). The CDR3 runs to 10 residues. The CDR3: CASRATEAFF. CDR3 nucleotide sequence: TGTGCCAGCAGAGCCACTGAAGCTTTCTTT.

The rearrangement uses TRBV10-2 and TRBJ2-7; 7 nucleotides agree with TRBD1. After removal of 5 bases from V and 5 bases from J, the junction contained 6 bases not matched to a gene. From germline, CDR1 is WSHSY and CDR2 SAAADI. The CDR3 runs 13 residues. CDR3: CASSIRQGDEQYF. In DNA, the CDR3 is TGCGCCAGCAGTATTCGACAGGGTGACGAGCAGTACTTC.

The V call is TRBV5-1, the J call TRBJ2-2, with D possibly matching TRBD2 (6 bases). CDR1 is SGHRS, CDR2 YFSETQ, per germline. Trimming left V 0 bases short and J 1 base short, with 16 bases between. The CDR3 length is 18 residues. The CDR3 sequence is CASSLGYRDSMNTGELFF. In DNA, the CDR3 is TGCGCCAGCAGCTTGGGATACCGGGACTCGATGAACACCGGGGAGCTGTTTTTT.